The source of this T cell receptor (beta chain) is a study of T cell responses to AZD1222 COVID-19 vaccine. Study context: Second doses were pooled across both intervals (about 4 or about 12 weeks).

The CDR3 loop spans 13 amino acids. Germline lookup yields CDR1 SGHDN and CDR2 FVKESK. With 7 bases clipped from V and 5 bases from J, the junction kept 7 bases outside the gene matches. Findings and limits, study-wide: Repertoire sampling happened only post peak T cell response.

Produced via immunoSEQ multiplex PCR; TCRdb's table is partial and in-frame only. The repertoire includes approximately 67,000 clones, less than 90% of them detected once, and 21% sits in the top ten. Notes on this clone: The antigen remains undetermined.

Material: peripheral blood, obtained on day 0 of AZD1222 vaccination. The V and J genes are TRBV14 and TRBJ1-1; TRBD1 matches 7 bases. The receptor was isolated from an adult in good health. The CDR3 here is CASTEFRGTEAFF. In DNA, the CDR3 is TGTGCCAGCACCGAATTCAGGGGGACTGAAGCTTTCTTT.